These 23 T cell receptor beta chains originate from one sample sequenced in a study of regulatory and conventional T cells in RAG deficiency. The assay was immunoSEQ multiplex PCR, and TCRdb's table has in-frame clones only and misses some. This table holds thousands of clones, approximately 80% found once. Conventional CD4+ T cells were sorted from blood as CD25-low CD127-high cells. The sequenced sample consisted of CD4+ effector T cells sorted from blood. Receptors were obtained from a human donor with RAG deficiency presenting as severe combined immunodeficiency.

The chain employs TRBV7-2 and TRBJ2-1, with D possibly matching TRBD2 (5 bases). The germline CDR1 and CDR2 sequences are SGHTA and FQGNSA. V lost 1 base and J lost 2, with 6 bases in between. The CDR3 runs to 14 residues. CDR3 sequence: CASSLDGAYNEQFF. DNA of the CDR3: TGTGCCAGCAGCTTAGACGGGGCCTACAATGAGCAGTTCTTC.

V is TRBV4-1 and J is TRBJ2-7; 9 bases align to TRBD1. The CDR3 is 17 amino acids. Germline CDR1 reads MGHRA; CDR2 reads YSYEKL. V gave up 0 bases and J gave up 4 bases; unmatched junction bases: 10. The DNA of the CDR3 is TGCGCCAGCAGCCAAGATTCCCGCGGGACAGGGCCTTACGAGCAGTACTTC. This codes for CASSQDSRGTGPYEQYF.

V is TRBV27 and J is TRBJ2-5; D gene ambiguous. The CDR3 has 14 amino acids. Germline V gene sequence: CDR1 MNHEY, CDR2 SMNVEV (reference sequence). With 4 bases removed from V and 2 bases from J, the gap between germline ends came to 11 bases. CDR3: CASSSPYPQETQYF. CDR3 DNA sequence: TGTGCCAGCAGTTCCCCTTACCCACAAGAGACCCAGTACTTC.

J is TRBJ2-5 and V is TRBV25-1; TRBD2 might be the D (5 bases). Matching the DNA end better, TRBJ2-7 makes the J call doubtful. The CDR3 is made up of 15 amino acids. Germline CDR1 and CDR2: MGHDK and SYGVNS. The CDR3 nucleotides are TGTGCCAGCAGCGTGACCGGACTTGCCAGCTCCGAGCAGTACTTC. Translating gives CASSVTGLASSEQYF.

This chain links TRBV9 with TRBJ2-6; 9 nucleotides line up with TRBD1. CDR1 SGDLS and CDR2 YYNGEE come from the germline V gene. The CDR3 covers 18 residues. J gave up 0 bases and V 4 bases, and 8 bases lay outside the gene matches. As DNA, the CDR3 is TGTGCCAGCAGCCCTCGGGACAGGGTTTTCTCTGGGGCCAACGTCCTGACTTTC. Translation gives CASSPRDRVFSGANVLTF.

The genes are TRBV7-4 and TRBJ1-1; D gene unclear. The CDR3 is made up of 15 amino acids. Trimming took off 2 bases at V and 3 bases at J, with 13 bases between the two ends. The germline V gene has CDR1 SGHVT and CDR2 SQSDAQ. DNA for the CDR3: TGTGCCAGCAGCTTAAAGGCTGGAGGGTACACTGAAGCTTTCTTT. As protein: CASSLKAGGYTEAFF.

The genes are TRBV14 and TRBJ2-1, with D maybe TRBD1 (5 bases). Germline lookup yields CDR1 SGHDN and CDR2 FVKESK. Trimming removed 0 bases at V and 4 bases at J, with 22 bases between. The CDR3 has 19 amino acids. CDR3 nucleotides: TGTGCCAGCAGCCAAGATTCGAAACAGGCGAAGAAATATTACAATGAGCAGTTCTTC. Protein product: CASSQDSKQAKKYYNEQFF.

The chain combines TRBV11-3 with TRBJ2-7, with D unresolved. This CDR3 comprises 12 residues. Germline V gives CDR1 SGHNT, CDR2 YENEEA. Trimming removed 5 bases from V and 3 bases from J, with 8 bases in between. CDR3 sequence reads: CASSRNSYEQYF. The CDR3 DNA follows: TGTGCCAGCAGCCGAAACAGCTACGAGCAGTACTTC.

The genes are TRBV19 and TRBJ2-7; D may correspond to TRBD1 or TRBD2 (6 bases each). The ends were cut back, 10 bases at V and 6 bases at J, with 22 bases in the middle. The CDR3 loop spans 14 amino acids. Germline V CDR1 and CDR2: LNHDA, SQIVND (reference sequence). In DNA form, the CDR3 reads TGTGCCACCAAGCATCGGGTGGGGGGCGGCGAGCAGTACTTC. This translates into CATKHRVGGGEQYF.

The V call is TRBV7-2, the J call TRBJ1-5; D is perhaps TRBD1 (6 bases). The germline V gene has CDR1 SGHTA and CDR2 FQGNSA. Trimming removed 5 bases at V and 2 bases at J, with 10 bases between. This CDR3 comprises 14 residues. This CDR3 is CASSVRQGNQPQHF. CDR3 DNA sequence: TGTGCCAGCAGCGTTAGACAGGGCAATCAGCCCCAGCATTTT.

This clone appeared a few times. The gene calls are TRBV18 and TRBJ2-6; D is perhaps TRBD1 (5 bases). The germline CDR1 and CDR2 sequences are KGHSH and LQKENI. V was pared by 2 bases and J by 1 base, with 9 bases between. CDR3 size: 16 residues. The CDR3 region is CASSPSRESGANVLTF. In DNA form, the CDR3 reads TGTGCCAGCTCACCATCCAGGGAATCTGGGGCCAACGTCCTGACTTTC.

The CDR3 DNA is TGCAGCGTTGAACGGCAGGGCCGAACTGAAGCTTTCTTT. Its protein is CSVERQGRTEAFF. The chain combines TRBV29-1 with TRBJ1-1, with a tentative D call TRBD1 (5 bases). The CDR3 sequence is 13 residues long. V was pared by 2 bases and J by 5 bases, with 12 bases between. Germline V gene lookup returns CDR1 SQVTM and CDR2 ANQGSEA.

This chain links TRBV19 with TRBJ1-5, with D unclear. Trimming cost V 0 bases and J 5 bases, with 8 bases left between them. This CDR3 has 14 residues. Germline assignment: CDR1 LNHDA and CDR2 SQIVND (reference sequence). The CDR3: CASSIEYPYQPQHF. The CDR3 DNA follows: TGTGCCAGTAGTATAGAGTACCCATATCAGCCCCAGCATTTT.

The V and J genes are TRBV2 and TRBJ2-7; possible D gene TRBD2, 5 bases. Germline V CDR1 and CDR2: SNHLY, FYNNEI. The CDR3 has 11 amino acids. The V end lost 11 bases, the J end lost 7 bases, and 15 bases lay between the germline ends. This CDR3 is CARSGEGEQYF. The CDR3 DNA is TGTGCCCGGAGCGGAGAAGGGGAGCAGTACTTC.

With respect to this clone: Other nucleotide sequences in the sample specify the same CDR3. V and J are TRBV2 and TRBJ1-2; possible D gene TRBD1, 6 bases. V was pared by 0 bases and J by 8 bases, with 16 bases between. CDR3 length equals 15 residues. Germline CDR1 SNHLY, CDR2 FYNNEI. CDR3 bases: TGTGCCAGCAGTGAAGCGGGGGTCAGGGGTCGGGGCTACACCTTC. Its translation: CASSEAGVRGRGYTF.

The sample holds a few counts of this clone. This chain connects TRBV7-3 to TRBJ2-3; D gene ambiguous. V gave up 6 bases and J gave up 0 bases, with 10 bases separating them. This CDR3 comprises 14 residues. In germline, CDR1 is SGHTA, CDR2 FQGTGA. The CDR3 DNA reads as TGTGCCAGCAGACCGGACCCTAGCACAGATACGCAGTATTTT. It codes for CASRPDPSTDTQYF.

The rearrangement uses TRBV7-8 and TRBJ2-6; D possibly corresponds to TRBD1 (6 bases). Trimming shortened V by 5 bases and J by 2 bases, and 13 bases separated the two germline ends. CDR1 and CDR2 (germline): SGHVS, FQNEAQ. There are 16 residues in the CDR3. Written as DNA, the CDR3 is TGTGCCAGCAGCCATACCAGGGGAGCTGGGGCCAACGTCCTGACTTTC. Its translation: CASSHTRGAGANVLTF.

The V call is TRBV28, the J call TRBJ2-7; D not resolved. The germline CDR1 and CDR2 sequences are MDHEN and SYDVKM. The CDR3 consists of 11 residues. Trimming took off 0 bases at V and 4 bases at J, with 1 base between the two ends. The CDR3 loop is CASSLWYEQYF. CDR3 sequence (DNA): TGTGCCAGCAGTTTATGGTACGAGCAGTACTTC.

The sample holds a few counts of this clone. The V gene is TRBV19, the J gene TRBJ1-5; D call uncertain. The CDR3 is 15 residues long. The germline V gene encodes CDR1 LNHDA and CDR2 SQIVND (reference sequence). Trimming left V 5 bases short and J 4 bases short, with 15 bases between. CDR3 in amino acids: CASSADGAGNQPQHF. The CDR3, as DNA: TGTGCCAGTAGTGCCGACGGAGCGGGGAATCAGCCCCAGCATTTT.

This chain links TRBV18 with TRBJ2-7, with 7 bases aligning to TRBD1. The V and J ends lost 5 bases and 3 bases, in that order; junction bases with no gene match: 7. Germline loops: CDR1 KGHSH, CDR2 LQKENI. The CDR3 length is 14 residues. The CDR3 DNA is TGTGCCAGCTCAAAGACAGGGAGCGTCTACGAGCAGTACTTC. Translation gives CASSKTGSVYEQYF.

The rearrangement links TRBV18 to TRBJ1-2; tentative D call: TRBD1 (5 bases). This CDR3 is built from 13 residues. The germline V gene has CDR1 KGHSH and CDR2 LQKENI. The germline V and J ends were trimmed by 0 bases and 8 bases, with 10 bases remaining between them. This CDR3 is CASSPPRGSGYTF. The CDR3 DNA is TGTGCCAGCTCACCACCGAGGGGATCCGGCTACACCTTC.

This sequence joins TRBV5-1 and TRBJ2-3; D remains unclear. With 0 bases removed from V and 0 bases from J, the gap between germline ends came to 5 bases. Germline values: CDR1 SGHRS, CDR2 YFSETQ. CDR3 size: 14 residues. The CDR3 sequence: CASSLGVSTDTQYF. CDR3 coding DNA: TGCGCCAGCAGCTTGGGGGTGAGCACAGATACGCAGTATTTT.

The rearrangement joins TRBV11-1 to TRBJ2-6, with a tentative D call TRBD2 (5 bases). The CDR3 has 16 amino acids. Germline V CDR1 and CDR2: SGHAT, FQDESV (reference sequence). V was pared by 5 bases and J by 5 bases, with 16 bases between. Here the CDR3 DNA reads TGTGCCAGCAGCCGGCACCCGGGAATGTGGGCCAACGTCCTGACTTTC. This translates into CASSRHPGMWANVLTF.